This is a list of T cell receptor beta chains from one sample in a study of T cells in Graves' hyperthyroidism and ophthalmopathy. TCRdb recomputed calls from the multiplex PCR reads with MiXCR, one row per CDR3 protein. Of hundreds of thousands of distinct CDR3 sequences in the sample, 38% are singletons; the top ten hold more than 7%. The sequenced sample consisted of blood. Receptor source: a man younger than 35 with Graves' hyperthyroidism. CDR3s include the opening cysteine and the closing phenylalanine or tryptophan. The D gene is left open where the match is weak. Clone size is shown for a subset of rows, as once, few, many or a class of expanded clone.

NA	NA	TRBV20-1	TRBJ1-3	CSARQGTNSGNTIYF	TGCAGTGCTAGACAGGGAACCAACTCTGGAAACACCATATATTTT
few	NA	TRBV2	TRBJ2-3	CASSDAGYTQYF	TGTGCCAGCAGTGACGCCGGATATACGCAGTATTTT
many	NA	TRBV7-7	TRBJ2-5	CASSLGSGGETQYF	TGTGCTAGCAGCTTAGGGTCCGGAGGAGAGACCCAGTACTTC
NA	NA	TRBV7-2	TRBJ1-1	CASSLADGNTEAFF	TGTGCCAGCAGCTTGGCGGACGGGAACACTGAAGCTTTCTTT
many	TRBD2	TRBV6-5	TRBJ2-7	CASSFGREQYF	TGTGCCAGCAGTTTCGGGAGGGAGCAGTACTTC
NA	NA	TRBV28	TRBJ2-5	CASSTFTRQEQETQYF	TGTGCCAGCAGCACCTTTACCCGACAGGAACAAGAGACCCAGTACTTC
few	NA	TRBV14	TRBJ2-7	CASSQESATSYEQYF	TGTGCCAGCAGCCAAGAGTCAGCAACCTCCTACGAGCAGTACTTC
NA	TRBD2	TRBV10-2	TRBJ2-2	CASSDSGGPTGELFF	TGCGCCAGCAGTGACAGCGGGGGGCCCACCGGGGAGCTGTTTTTT
few	TRBD1	TRBV7-9	TRBJ2-2	CASSGTGPRELFF	TGTGCCTCATCCGGGACAGGGCCCAGGGAGCTGTTTTTT
few	NA	TRBV29-1	TRBJ2-7	CSVLERGIKRPEGYEQYF	TGCAGCGTTCTCGAAAGGGGGATAAAACGCCCGGAGGGGTACGAGCAGTACTTC
NA	TRBD1	TRBV7-9	TRBJ1-2	CASSQDRGLGNYGYTF	TGTGCCAGCAGTCAGGACAGGGGGCTTGGTAACTATGGCTACACCTTC
many	NA	TRBV15	TRBJ2-7	CATGDSLGYEQYF	TGTGCCACCGGGGACTCCCTTGGGTACGAGCAGTACTTC
NA	NA	TRBV7-2	TRBJ2-5	CASSFGGQSPETQYF	TGTGCCAGCAGCTTCGGGGGTCAGTCTCCAGAGACCCAGTACTTC
many	TRBD2	TRBV2	TRBJ2-5	CASSEARLAGVQTQYF	TGTGCCAGCAGTGAAGCGCGGCTAGCGGGAGTACAGACCCAGTACTTC
NA	NA	TRBV29-1	TRBJ2-7	CSQVGSSSYEQYF	TGCAGCCAAGTAGGGAGTTCGTCCTACGAGCAGTACTTC
few	TRBD2	TRBV5-5	TRBJ2-7	CASSRTSGANYEQYF	TGCGCCAGCAGCCGAACTAGCGGGGCGAACTACGAGCAGTACTTC
NA	NA	TRBV20-1	TRBJ2-7	CSARDGRVYEQYF	TGCAGTGCTAGAGATGGCAGGGTATACGAGCAGTACTTC
many	TRBD1	TRBV7-9	TRBJ2-7	CASSSGTGIEQYF	TGTGCCAGCAGCTCCGGGACAGGGATAGAGCAGTACTTC
few	NA	TRBV7-3	TRBJ1-1	CASSYDGETEAFF	TGTGCCAGCAGCTACGACGGGGAGACTGAAGCTTTCTTT
few	NA	TRBV2	TRBJ1-3	CASSLYGGTGNTIYF	TGTGCCAGTAGTCTTTATGGGGGGACTGGAAACACCATATATTTT
NA	NA	TRBV2	TRBJ1-5	CASSQGGYQPQHF	TGTGCCAGCAGCCAAGGGGGGTATCAGCCCCAGCATTTT
NA	NA	TRBV12-3/TRBV12-4	TRBJ1-2	CASRSLGLNGYGYTF	TGTGCCAGCAGGTCTTTAGGGCTAAATGGCTATGGCTACACCTTC
many	NA	TRBV29-1	TRBJ1-2	CSVDSGGYTF	TGCAGCGTTGACTCGGGCGGCTACACCTTC
NA	NA	TRBV20-1	TRBJ1-1	CSARDPGRDLEAFF	TGCAGTGCTAGAGATCCGGGCAGGGACCTTGAAGCTTTCTTT
NA	TRBD1	TRBV29-1	TRBJ1-2	CSVRTGGGGYTF	TGCAGCGTGAGGACAGGGGGCGGTGGCTACACCTTC
NA	TRBD2	TRBV11-3	TRBJ2-5	CASSPGTSGSSETQYF	TGTGCCAGCAGCCCTGGGACTAGCGGGAGCAGCGAGACCCAGTACTTC
NA	NA	TRBV14	TRBJ1-4	CASSQARISNPFNEKLFF	TGTGCCAGCAGCCAAGCCAGGATTTCTAACCCCTTTAATGAAAAACTGTTTTTT
few	NA	TRBV7-2	TRBJ2-7	CASSTGTSAAEQYF	TGTGCCAGCAGCACCGGGACCTCCGCTGCCGAGCAGTACTTC
many	TRBD1	TRBV9	TRBJ1-6	CASSGQGADSPLHF	TGTGCCAGCAGCGGACAGGGGGCGGATTCACCCCTCCACTTT
NA	TRBD1	TRBV20-1	TRBJ2-7	CSAPDRGFYEQYF	TGCAGTGCCCCCGACAGGGGGTTCTACGAGCAGTACTTC
NA	NA	TRBV7-2	TRBJ2-5	CASSLHGARETQYF	TGTGCCAGCAGCCTACACGGGGCGCGGGAGACCCAGTACTTC
NA	TRBD1	TRBV19	TRBJ1-1	CASHRDRPMNTEAFF	TGTGCCAGCCACCGGGACAGGCCTATGAACACTGAAGCTTTCTTT
many	NA	TRBV5-1	TRBJ1-2	CASSSTNRDPGYTF	TGCGCCAGCAGCTCAACCAATAGGGACCCTGGCTACACCTTC
NA	NA	TRBV10-3	TRBJ1-5	CATGPGKNQPQHF	TGTGCCACCGGGCCAGGGAAGAATCAGCCCCAGCATTTT
many	NA	TRBV2	TRBJ1-5	CASTMGNQPQHF	TGTGCCAGCACCATGGGCAATCAGCCCCAGCATTTT
NA	NA	TRBV20-1	TRBJ2-7	CSAIGGIGAYEQYF	TGCAGTGCCATTGGTGGGATCGGGGCGTACGAGCAGTACTTC
NA	TRBD1	TRBV2	TRBJ2-7	CASSSGQGYERYF	TGTGCCAGCAGCTCGGGACAGGGCTACGAGCGGTACTTC
many	NA	TRBV29-1	TRBJ1-1	CSVEYVRRNTEAFF	TGCAGCGTTGAGTATGTCAGGAGGAACACTGAAGCTTTCTTT
few	NA	TRBV19	TRBJ1-1	CASSMSRTNTEAFF	TGTGCCAGTAGTATGTCCAGGACGAACACTGAAGCTTTCTTT
many	NA	TRBV2	TRBJ2-5	CATTGSTRETQYF	TGTGCCACTACAGGGTCCACTCGAGAGACCCAGTACTTC
NA	TRBD2	TRBV5-4	TRBJ2-7	CASSLTSGSNYEQYF	TGTGCCAGCAGCCTGACTAGCGGGAGTAATTACGAGCAGTACTTC
NA	TRBD1	TRBV15	TRBJ1-1	CATSRSGQGADTEAFF	TGTGCCACCAGCAGATCCGGACAGGGGGCGGACACTGAAGCTTTCTTT
once	NA	TRBV25-1	TRBJ1-2	CANKGVGYGYTF	TGTGCCAACAAGGGGGTGGGCTATGGCTACACCTTC
NA	NA	TRBV4-1	TRBJ1-2	CASSQESTANYGYTF	TGCGCCAGCAGCCAAGAATCGACAGCCAACTATGGCTACACCTTC
many	TRBD2	TRBV2	TRBJ2-2	CASIGLGTGELFF	TGTGCCAGCATAGGACTAGGCACCGGGGAGCTGTTTTTT
few	TRBD1	TRBV6-6	TRBJ1-1	CASTERDRVTEAFF	TGTGCCAGCACCGAGAGGGACAGGGTGACTGAAGCTTTCTTT
NA	NA	TRBV12-3/TRBV12-4	TRBJ1-1	CASRMGGEGGTEAFF	TGTGCCAGCAGGATGGGGGGGGAGGGGGGCACTGAAGCTTTCTTT
NA	NA	TRBV7-9	TRBJ2-7	CASSDISDVHHEQYF	TGTGCCAGCAGCGATATATCAGATGTTCACCACGAGCAGTACTTC
NA	NA	TRBV12-3/TRBV12-4	TRBJ1-2	CASSFRTLNGYTF	TGTGCCAGCAGTTTCAGGACTTTAAATGGCTACACCTTC
NA	NA	TRBV12-3/TRBV12-4	TRBJ2-2	CASSFRRTNTGELFF	TGTGCCAGCAGTTTCAGGAGAACGAACACCGGGGAGCTGTTTTTT
NA	NA	TRBV4-3	TRBJ2-2	CASSQDPSGTVVYTGELFF	TGCGCCAGCAGCCAAGATCCGTCGGGGACCGTAGTGTACACCGGGGAGCTGTTTTTT
many	NA	TRBV29-1	TRBJ1-2	CSVVPTENYGYTF	TGCAGCGTTGTCCCGACGGAGAACTATGGCTACACCTTC
NA	NA	TRBV7-9	TRBJ1-6	CASSSGRAYNSPLHF	TGTGCCAGCAGCTCCGGGAGGGCCTATAATTCACCCCTCCACTTT